This TCR beta chain derives from a study of OX40 agonist ivuxolimab in advanced cancers. About the research overall: The patients received ivuxolimab by intravenous route every 2 weeks at 0.01 to 10 mg/kg.

This clone was found once. The V gene end was trimmed by 5 bases and the J gene end by 3 bases; junction bases not matched to a gene: 9. The CDR3 sequence is 15 residues long. CDR1 is PRHDT and CDR2 is FYEKMQ in the germline V gene (reference sequence). Profiling relied on immunoSEQ multiplex PCR, and the TCRdb table lists in-frame clones only, not all of them. Of about 42,000 clones listed, less than 90% are singletons. This TCR was sampled from an adult with an advanced solid tumor such as melanoma, head and neck, liver or kidney cancer. V is TRBV13 and J is TRBJ1-2; 7 nucleotides align to TRBD1. The sample in question was CD4+ or CD8+ T cells sorted from blood, obtained in a trial of the OX40 agonist ivuxolimab. The CDR3 DNA follows: TGTGCCAGCAGCGTCATCCCAGGGGGACACTATGGCTACACCTTC. Its translation is CASSVIPGGHYGYTF.